This T cell receptor beta chain was identified during a study of T cells in Graves' hyperthyroidism and ophthalmopathy. Researchers amplified the TCR beta CDR3 regions from RNA transcripts. In the first-round RT-PCR of the TCR CDR3, the HTBI primer set was used. TCRdb redid the calling of the multiplex PCR reads with MiXCR, one entry per CDR3 protein. The sample lists about 380,000 distinct CDR3 sequences, more than 12% seen once, with around 19% in the top ten. This clonotype appeared many times. Its antigen is still unknown. Notes on the study in general: Within blood appeared most thyroid clonotypes that had expanded above 0.001.

With 5 bases removed from V and 4 bases from J, the gap between germline ends came to 14 bases. CDR3 size: 14 residues. CDR1 is SGHVT, CDR2 SQSDAQ, per germline. Orbital computed tomography, thyroid ultrasound, serum thyroxine and TRAb, and clinical symptoms together informed the diagnoses. The sample was blood. The sequence was obtained from a woman aged 30 to 39 with Graves' ophthalmopathy. The chain uses TRBV7-4 and TRBJ1-1; D uncertain. CDR3 DNA sequence: TGTGCCAGCAGCCCCCAAAAAAGGATCACTGAAGCTTTCTTT. Translated, it gives CASSPQKRITEAFF.